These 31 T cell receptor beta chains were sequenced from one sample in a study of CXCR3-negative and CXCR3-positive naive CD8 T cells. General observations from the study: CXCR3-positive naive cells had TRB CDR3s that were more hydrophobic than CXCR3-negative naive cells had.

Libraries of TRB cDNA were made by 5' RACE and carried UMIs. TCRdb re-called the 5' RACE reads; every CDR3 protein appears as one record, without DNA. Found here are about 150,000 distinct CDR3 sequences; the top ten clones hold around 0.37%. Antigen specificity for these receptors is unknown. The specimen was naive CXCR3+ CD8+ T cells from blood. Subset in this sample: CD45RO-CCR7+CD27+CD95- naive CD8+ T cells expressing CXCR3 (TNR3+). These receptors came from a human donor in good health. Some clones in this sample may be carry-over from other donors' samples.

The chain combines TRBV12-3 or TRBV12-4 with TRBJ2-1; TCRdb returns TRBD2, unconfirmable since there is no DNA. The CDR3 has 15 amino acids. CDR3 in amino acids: CASSHGTSKINEQFF.

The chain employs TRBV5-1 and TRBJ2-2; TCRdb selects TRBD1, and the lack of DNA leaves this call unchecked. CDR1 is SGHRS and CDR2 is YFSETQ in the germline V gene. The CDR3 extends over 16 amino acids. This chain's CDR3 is CASSLIQDSNTGELFF.

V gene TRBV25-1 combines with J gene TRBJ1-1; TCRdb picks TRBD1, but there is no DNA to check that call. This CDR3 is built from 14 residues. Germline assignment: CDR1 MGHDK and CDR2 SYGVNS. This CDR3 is CASSEGQGFTEAFF. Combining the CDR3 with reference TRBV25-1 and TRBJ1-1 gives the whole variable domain EADIYQTPRYLVIGTGKKITLECSQTMGHDKMYWYQQDPGMELHLIHYSYGVNSTEKGDLSSESTVSRIRTEHFPLTLESARPSHTSQYLCASSEGQGFTEAFFGQGTRLTVV.

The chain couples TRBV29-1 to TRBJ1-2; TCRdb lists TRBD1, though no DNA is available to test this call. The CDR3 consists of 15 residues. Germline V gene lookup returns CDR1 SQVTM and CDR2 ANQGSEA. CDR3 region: CSVDRTGTGDYGYTF.

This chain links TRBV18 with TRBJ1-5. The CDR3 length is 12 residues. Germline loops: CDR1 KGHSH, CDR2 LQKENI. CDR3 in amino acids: CASSSLNQPQHF. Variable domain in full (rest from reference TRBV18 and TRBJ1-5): NAGVMQNPRHLVRRRGQEARLRCSPMKGHSHVYWYRQLPEEGLKFMVYLQKENIIDESGMPKERFSAEFPKEGPSILRIQQVVRGDSAAYFCASSSLNQPQHFGDGTRLSIL.

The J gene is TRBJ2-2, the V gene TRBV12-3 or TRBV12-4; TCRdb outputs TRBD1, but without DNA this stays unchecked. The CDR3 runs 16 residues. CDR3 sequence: CASTPGTAERTGELFF.

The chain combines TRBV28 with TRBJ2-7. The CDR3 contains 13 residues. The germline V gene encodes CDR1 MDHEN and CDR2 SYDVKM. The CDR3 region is CASSLSYTSEQYF. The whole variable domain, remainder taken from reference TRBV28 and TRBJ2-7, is DVKVTQSSRYLVKRTGEKVFLECVQDMDHENMFWYRQDPGLGLRLIYFSYDVKMKEKGDIPEGYSVSREKKERFSLILESASTNQTSMYLCASSLSYTSEQYFGPGTRLTVT.

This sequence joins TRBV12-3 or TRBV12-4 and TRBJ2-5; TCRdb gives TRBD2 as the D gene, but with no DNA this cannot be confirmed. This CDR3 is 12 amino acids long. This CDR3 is CASSPSEETQYF.

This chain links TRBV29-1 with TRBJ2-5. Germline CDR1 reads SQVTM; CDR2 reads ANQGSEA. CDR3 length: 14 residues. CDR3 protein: CSVVVSRSAETQYF.

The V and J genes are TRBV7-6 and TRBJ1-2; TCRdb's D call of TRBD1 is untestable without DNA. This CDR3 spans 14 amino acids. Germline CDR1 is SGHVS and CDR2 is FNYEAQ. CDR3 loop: CASSNRKGTDGYTF.

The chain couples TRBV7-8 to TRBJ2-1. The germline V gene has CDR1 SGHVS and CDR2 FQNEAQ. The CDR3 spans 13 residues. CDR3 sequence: CASSLGHLNEQFF. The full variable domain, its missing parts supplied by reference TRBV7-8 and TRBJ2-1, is GAGVSQSPRYKVAKRGQDVALRCDPISGHVSLFWYQQALGQGPEFLTYFQNEAQLDKSGLPSDRFFAERPEGSVSTLKIQRTQQEDSAVYLCASSLGHLNEQFFGPGTRLTVL.

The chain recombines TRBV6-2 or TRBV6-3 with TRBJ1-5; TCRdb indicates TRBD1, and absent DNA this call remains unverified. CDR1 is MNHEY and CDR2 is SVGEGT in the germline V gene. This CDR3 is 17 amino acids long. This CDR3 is CASSETAPNPSNQPQHF.

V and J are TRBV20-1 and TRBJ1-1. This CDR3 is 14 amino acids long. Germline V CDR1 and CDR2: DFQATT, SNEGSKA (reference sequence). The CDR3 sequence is CSARVGGSSTEAFF.

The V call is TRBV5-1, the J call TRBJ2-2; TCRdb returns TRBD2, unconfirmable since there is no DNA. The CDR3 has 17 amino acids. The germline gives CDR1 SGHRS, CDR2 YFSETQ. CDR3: CASIRTSGGQNTGELFF.

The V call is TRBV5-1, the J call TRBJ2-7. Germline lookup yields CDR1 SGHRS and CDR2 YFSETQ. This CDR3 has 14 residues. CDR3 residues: CASSLVGWEGEQYF.

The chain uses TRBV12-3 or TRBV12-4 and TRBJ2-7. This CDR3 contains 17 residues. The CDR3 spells CASSLLYSDRSSYEQYF.

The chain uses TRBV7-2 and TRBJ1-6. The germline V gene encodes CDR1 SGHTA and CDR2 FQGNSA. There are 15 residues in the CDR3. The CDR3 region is CASIVQDLHNSPLHF.

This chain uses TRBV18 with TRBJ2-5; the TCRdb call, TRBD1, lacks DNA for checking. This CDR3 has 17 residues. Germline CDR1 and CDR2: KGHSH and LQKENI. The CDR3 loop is CASSPPGPGDVRETQYF.

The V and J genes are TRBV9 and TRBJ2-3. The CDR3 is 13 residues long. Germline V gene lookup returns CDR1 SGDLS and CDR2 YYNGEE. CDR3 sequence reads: CASSVGSTDTQYF.

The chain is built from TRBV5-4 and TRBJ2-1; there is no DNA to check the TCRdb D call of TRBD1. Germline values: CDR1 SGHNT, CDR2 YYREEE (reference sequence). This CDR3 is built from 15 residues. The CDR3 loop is CASSLVSGGYNEQFF.

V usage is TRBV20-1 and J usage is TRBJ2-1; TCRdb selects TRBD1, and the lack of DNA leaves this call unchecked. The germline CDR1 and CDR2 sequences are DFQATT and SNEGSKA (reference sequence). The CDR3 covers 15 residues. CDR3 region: CSARALDWPGDEQFF.

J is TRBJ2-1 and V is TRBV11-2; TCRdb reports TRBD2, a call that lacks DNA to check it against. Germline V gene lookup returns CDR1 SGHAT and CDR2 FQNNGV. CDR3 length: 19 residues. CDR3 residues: CASSLGPLTIGWAYNEQFF.

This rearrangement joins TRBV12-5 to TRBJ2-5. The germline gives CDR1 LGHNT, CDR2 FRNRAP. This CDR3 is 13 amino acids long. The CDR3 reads CASGLTRGETQYF.

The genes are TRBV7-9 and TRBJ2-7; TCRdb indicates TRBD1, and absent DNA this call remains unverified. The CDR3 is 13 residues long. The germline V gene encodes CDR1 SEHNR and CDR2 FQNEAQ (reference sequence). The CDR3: CASSGTAAYEQYF.

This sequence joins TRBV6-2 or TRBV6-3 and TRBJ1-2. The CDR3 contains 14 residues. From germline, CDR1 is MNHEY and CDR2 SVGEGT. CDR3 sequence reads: CASSYSAGPGGYTF.

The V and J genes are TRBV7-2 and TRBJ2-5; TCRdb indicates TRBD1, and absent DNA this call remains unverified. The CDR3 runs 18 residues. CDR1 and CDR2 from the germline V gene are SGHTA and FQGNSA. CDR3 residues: CASSFYSSEGHIQETQYF. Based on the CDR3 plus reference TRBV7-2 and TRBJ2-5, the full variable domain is GAGVSQSPSNKVTEKGKDVELRCDPISGHTALYWYRQSLGQGLEFLIYFQGNSAPDKSGLPSDRFSAERTGGSVSTLTIQRTQQEDSAVYLCASSFYSSEGHIQETQYFGPGTRLLVL.

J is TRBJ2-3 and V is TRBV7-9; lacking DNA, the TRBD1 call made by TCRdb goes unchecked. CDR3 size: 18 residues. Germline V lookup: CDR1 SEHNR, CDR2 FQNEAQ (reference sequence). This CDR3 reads CASSLPKGTGGFIDTQYF.

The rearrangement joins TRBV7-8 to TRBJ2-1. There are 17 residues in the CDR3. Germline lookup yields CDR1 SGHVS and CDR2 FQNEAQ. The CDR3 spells CASSLIFGQVPYNEQFF. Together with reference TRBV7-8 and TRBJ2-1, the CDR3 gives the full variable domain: GAGVSQSPRYKVAKRGQDVALRCDPISGHVSLFWYQQALGQGPEFLTYFQNEAQLDKSGLPSDRFFAERPEGSVSTLKIQRTQQEDSAVYLCASSLIFGQVPYNEQFFGPGTRLTVL.

CDR3 in amino acids: CASSLGLTSTDTQYF. The chain uses TRBV5-1 and TRBJ2-3. The CDR3 extends over 15 amino acids. The germline gives CDR1 SGHRS, CDR2 YFSETQ.

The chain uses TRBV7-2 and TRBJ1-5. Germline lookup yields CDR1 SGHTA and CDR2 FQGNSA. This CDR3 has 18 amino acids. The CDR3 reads CASSRATTGGYSNQPQHF.

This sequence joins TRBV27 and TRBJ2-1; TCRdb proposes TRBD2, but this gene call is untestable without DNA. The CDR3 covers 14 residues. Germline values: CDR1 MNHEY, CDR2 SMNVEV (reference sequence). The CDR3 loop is CASKRVAGYNEQFF.